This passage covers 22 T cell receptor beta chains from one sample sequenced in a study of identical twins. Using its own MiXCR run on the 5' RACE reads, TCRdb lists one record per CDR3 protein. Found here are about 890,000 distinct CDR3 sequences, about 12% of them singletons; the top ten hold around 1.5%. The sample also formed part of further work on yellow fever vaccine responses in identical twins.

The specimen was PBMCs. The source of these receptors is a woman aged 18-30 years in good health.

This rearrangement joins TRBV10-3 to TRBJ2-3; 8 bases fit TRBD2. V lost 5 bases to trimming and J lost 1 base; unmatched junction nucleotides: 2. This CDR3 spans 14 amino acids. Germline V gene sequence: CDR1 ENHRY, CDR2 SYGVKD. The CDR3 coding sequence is TGTGCCATCAGTACTAGCGGAGGCACAGATACGCAGTATTTT. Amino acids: CAISTSGGTDTQYF.

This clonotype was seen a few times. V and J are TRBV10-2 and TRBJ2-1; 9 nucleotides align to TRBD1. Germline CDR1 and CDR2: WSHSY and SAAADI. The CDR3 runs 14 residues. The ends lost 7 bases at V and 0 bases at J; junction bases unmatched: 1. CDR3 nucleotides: TGCGCCAGCACGGGACAGGGCTCCTACAATGAGCAGTTCTTC. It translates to CASTGQGSYNEQFF.

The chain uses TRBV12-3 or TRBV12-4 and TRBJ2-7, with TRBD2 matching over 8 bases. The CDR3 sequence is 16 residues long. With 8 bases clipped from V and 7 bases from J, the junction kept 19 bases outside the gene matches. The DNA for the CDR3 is TGTGCCAGCCAAGCTCCGAGCGGGAGATTCCCCTCGGAGCAGTACTTC. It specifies CASQAPSGRFPSEQYF.

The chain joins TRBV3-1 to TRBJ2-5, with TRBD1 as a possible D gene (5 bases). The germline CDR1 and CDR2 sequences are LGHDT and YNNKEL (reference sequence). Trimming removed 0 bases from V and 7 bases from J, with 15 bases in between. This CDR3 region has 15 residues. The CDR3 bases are TGTGCCAGCAGCCAAGATCCACAGGAGTTGGGGACCCAGTACTTC. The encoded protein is CASSQDPQELGTQYF.

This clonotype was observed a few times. CDR3 residues: CSVDGGHEQYF. For the CDR3, the DNA is TGCAGCGTTGATGGGGGGCACGAGCAGTACTTC. This chain joins TRBV29-1 and TRBJ2-7, with D possibly called TRBD1 or TRBD2 (6 bases each). This CDR3 is 11 amino acids long. From germline, CDR1 is SQVTM and CDR2 ANQGSEA. Trimming cost V 3 bases and J 5 bases, with 8 bases left between them.

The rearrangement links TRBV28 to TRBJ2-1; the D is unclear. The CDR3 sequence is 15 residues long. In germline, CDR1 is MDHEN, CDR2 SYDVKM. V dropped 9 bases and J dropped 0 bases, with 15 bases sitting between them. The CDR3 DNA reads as TGTGCCAGTAACCCTCCCGCTGGCTCCTACAATGAGCAGTTCTTC. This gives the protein CASNPPAGSYNEQFF.

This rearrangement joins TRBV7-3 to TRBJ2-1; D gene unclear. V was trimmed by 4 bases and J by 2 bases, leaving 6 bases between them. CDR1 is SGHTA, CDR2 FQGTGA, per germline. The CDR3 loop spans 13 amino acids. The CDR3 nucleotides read TGTGCCAGCAGCTCGACCGCCTACAATGAGCAGTTCTTC. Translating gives CASSSTAYNEQFF.

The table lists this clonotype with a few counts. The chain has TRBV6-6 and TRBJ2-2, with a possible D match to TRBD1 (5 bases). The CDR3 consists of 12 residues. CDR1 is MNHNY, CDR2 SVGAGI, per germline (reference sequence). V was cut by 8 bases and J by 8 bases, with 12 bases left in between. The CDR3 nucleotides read TGTGCCAGCGACCCAGGGCGAGGGGAGCTGTTTTTT. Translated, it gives CASDPGRGELFF.

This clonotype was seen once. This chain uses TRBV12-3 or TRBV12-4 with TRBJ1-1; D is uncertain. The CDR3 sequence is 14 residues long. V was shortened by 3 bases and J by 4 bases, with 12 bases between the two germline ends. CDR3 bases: TGTGCCAGCAGTTTCGGGGTCGGAGGCACTGAAGCTTTCTTT. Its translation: CASSFGVGGTEAFF.

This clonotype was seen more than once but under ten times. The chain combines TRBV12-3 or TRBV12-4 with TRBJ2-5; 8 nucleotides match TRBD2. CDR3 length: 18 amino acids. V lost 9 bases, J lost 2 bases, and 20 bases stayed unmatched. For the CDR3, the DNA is TGTGCCAGTACCCATGGGACTAGTCGAGCCGCCGAGCAAGAGACCCAGTACTTC. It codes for CASTHGTSRAAEQETQYF.

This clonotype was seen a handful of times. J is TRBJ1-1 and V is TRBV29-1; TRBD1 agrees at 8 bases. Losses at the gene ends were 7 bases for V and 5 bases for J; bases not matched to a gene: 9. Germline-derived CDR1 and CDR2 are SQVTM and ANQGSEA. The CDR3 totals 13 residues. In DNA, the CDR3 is TGCAGCGGGTTGGACAGGGTGGGGACTGAAGCTTTCTTT. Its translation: CSGLDRVGTEAFF.

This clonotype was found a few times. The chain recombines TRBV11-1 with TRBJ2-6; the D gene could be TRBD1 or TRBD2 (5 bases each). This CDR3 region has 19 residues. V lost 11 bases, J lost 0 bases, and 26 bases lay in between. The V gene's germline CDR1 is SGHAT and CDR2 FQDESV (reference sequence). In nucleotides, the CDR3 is TGTGCCGTGGGACCGGGATCCGGACCACTATACTCTGGGGCCAACGTCCTGACTTTC. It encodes CAVGPGSGPLYSGANVLTF.

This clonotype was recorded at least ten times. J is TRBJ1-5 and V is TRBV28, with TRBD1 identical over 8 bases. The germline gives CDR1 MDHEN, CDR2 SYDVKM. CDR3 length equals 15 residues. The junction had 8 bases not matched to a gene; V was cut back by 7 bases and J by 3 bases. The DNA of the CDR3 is TGTGCCAGCACCTCAGGGGGCTCGTACAATCAGCCCCAGCATTTT. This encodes CASTSGGSYNQPQHF.

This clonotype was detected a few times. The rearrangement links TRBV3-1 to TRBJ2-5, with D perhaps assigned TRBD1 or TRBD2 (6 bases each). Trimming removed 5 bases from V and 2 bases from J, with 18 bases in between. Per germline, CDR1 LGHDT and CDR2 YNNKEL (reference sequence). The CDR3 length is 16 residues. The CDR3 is CASSVRGAGGQETQYF. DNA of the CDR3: TGTGCCAGCAGCGTTAGGGGGGCCGGTGGGCAAGAGACCCAGTACTTC.

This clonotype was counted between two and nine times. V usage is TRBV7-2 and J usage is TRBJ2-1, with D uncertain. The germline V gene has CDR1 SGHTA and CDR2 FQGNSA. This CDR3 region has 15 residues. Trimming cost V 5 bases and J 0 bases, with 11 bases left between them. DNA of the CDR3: TGTGCCAGCAGCAGCCCCACGTACTCCTACAATGAGCAGTTCTTC. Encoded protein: CASSSPTYSYNEQFF. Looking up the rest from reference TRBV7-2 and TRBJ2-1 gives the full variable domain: GAGVSQSPSNKVTEKGKDVELRCDPISGHTALYWYRQSLGQGLEFLIYFQGNSAPDKSGLPSDRFSAERTGGSVSTLTIQRTQQEDSAVYLCASSSPTYSYNEQFFGPGTRLTVL.

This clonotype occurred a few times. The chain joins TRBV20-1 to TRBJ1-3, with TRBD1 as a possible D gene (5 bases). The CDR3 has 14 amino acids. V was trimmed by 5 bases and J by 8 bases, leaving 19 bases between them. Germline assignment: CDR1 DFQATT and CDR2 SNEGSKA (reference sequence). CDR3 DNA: TGCAGTGCTTCGCCCTTGGACACTGTCTACACCATATATTTT. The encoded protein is CSASPLDTVYTIYF.

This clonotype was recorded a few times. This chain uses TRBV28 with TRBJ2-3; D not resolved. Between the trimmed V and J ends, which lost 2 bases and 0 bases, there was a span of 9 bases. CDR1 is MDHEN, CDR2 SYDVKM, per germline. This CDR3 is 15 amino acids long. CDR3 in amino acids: CASSLAPSSTDTQYF. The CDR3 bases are TGTGCCAGCAGTTTAGCCCCCTCTAGCACAGATACGCAGTATTTT. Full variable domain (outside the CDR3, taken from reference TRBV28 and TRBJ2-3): DVKVTQSSRYLVKRTGEKVFLECVQDMDHENMFWYRQDPGLGLRLIYFSYDVKMKEKGDIPEGYSVSREKKERFSLILESASTNQTSMYLCASSLAPSSTDTQYFGPGTRLTVL.

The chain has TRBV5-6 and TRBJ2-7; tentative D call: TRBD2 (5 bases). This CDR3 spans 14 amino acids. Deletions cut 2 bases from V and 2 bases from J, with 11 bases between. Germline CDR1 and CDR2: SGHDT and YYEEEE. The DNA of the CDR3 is TGTGCCAGCAGCTTCGGGCGGGCAGCCTACGAGCAGTACGTC. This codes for CASSFGRAAYEQYV.

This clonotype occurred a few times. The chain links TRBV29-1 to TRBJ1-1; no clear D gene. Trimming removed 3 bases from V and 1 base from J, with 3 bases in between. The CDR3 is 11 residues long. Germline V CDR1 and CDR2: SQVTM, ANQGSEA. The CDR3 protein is CSVDQNTEAFF. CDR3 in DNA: TGCAGCGTTGATCAGAACACTGAAGCTTTCTTT. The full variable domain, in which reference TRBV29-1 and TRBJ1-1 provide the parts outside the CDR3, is SAVISQKPSRDICQRGTSLTIQCQVDSQVTMMFWYRQQPGQSLTLIATANQGSEATYESGFVIDKFPISRPNLTFSTLTVSNMSPEDSSIYLCSVDQNTEAFFGQGTRLTVV.

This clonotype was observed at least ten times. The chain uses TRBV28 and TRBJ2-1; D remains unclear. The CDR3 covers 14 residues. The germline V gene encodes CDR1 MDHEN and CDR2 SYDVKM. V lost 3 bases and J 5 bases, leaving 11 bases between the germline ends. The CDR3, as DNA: TGTGCCAGCAGTTTTCGGCTAGGAGACAATGAGCAGTTCTTC. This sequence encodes CASSFRLGDNEQFF.

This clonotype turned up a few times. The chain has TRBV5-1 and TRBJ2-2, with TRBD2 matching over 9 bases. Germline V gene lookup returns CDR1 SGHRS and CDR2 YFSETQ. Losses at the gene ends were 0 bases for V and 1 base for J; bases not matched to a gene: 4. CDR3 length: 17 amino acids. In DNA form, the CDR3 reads TGCGCCAGCAGCTTGGGGTCTAGCGGGATGAACACCGGGGAGCTGTTTTTT. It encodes CASSLGSSGMNTGELFF.

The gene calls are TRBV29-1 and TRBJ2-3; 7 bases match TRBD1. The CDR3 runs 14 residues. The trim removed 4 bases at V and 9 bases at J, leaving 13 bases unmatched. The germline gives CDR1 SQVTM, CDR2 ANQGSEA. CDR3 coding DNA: TGCAGCGTTGCCGGGACAGCTCCCACGGGGACGCAGTATTTT. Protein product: CSVAGTAPTGTQYF.